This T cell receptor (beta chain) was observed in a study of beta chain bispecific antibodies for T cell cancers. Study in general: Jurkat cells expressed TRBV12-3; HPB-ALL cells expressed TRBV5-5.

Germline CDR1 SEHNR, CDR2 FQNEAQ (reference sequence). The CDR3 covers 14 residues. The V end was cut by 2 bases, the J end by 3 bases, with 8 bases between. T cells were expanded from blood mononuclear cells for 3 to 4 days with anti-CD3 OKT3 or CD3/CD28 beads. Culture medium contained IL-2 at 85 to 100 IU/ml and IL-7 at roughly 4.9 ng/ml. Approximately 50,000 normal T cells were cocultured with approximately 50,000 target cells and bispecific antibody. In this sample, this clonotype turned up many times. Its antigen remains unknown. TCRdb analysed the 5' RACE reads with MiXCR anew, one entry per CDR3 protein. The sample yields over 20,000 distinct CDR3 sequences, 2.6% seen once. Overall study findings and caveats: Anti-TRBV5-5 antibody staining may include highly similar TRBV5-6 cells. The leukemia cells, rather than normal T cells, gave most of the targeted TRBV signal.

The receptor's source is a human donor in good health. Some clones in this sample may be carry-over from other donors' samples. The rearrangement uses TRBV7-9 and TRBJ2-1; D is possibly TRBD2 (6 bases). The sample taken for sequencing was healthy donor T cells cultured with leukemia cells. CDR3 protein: CASSLSGFYNEQFF. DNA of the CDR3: TGTGCCAGCAGCTTAAGCGGGTTCTACAATGAGCAGTTCTTC.